Each of the 15 T cell receptor beta chains below was sequenced from the same sample in a study of shared clonotypes between healthy human individuals. The method was immunoSEQ multiplex PCR; TCRdb's version includes in-frame clones alone and lacks a portion of them. The sample contains nearly 1,000,000 clones, 76% of which appear only once. Sequenced: memory CD4+ T cells sorted from blood. The subset was: CD45RA-negative fraction. These receptors were collected from a man aged 18-30 years in good health.

The rearrangement uses TRBV5-1 and TRBJ1-1; TRBD1 might be the D (5 bases). The CDR3 spans 13 residues. Trimming cost V 4 bases and J 4 bases, with 11 bases left between them. Germline lookup yields CDR1 SGHRS and CDR2 YFSETQ. DNA for the CDR3: TGCGCCAGCAGCGCCGACAGTTTCACTGAAGCTTTCTTT. As protein: CASSADSFTEAFF.

The gene calls are TRBV7-9 and TRBJ1-6, with 8 bases identical to TRBD1. The J segment lost 6 bases and the V segment lost 1 base, leaving 5 bases of the junction unmatched. CDR3 length: 16 residues. Germline V gene lookup returns CDR1 SEHNR and CDR2 FQNEAQ (reference sequence). CDR3 residues: CASSLGVGQGNSPLHF. Here the CDR3 DNA reads TGTGCCAGCAGCTTAGGGGTCGGACAGGGTAATTCACCCCTCCACTTT. Drawing the rest from reference TRBV7-9 and TRBJ1-6, the complete variable domain is DTGVSQNPRHKITKRGQNVTFRCDPISEHNRLYWYRQTLGQGPEFLTYFQNEAQLEKSRLLSDRFSAERPKGSFSTLEIQRTEQGDSAMYLCASSLGVGQGNSPLHFGNGTRLTVT.

V gene TRBV30 combines with J gene TRBJ1-6, with no clear D. The CDR3 is made up of 14 amino acids. Deletions cut 0 bases from V and 6 bases from J, with 9 bases between. Germline CDR1 and CDR2: GTSNPN and SVGIG (reference sequence). The CDR3 loop is CAWSVNTFNSPLHF. DNA of the CDR3: TGTGCCTGGAGTGTAAACACTTTTAATTCACCCCTCCACTTT.

The rearrangement joins TRBV5-1 to TRBJ2-3, with D perhaps being TRBD1 or TRBD2 (5 bases each). The V gene's germline CDR1 is SGHRS and CDR2 YFSETQ. This CDR3 comprises 15 residues. Trimming pared 4 bases from V and 2 bases from J, leaving 14 bases between. CDR3: CASSQLGRITDTQYF. The CDR3 bases are TGCGCCAGCAGCCAACTGGGACGGATCACAGATACGCAGTATTTT.

This chain joins TRBV19 and TRBJ2-1, with TRBD2 matching over 7 bases. J was trimmed by 10 bases and V by 3 bases; bases with no gene match: 9. The CDR3 extends over 14 amino acids. CDR1 and CDR2 (germline): LNHDA, SQIVND (reference sequence). In DNA, the CDR3 is TGTGCCAGTAGTATTGGCGGGAGCCTGAAGGAGCAGTTCTTC. Amino acid sequence: CASSIGGSLKEQFF.

This clone was seen repeatedly, ten times or more. J is TRBJ1-2 and V is TRBV10-3; no clear D. V lost 0 bases, J lost 4 bases, and 12 bases lay in between. From germline, CDR1 is ENHRY and CDR2 SYGVKD. The CDR3 covers 15 residues. The CDR3 is CAISESDRTFYGYTF. The CDR3 DNA reads as TGTGCCATCAGTGAGTCGGACCGGACCTTCTATGGCTACACCTTC.

In its sample, this clone was seen once. The chain recombines TRBV28 with TRBJ2-2, with 7 bases fitting TRBD1. The J segment lost 6 bases and the V segment lost 6 bases, leaving 7 bases of the junction unmatched. Germline CDR1 MDHEN, CDR2 SYDVKM. This CDR3 contains 14 residues. The CDR3: CASRMTGSAGELFF. The CDR3 DNA follows: TGTGCCAGCAGAATGACAGGGTCGGCCGGGGAGCTGTTTTTT.

This clone was found a few times. The chain carries TRBV6-1 and TRBJ1-6; D gene uncertain. Trimming took 2 bases from V and 5 from J, leaving 10 bases between them. The CDR3 is 15 residues long. Germline assignment: CDR1 MNHNS and CDR2 SASEGT. Here the CDR3 reads CASSEKRADNSPLHF. In nucleotides, the CDR3 is TGTGCCAGCAGTGAAAAGAGAGCCGATAATTCACCCCTCCACTTT.

The chain has TRBV2 and TRBJ1-6; the match to TRBD1 covers 7 bases. The CDR3 spans 15 residues. Germline values: CDR1 SNHLY, CDR2 FYNNEI. V gave up 4 bases and J gave up 3 bases; unmatched junction bases: 3. The CDR3 sequence: CASSGQGDYNSPLHF. DNA of the CDR3: TGTGCCAGCAGTGGACAGGGAGACTATAATTCACCCCTCCACTTT.

The CDR3 region has the DNA TGTGCCAGCGCCCGCCTATACGGTGGGTCCTACAATGAGCAGTTCTTC. It codes for CASARLYGGSYNEQFF. This chain uses TRBV27 with TRBJ2-1, with unresolved D. V lost 8 bases, J lost 1 base, and 18 bases lay in between. CDR1 is MNHEY and CDR2 is SMNVEV in the germline V gene (reference sequence). There are 16 residues in the CDR3.

This clone is a singleton in its sample. This sequence joins TRBV5-1 and TRBJ1-6; the match to TRBD1 covers 7 bases. CDR1 is SGHRS, CDR2 YFSETQ, per germline. The junction had 4 bases not matched to a gene; V was cut back by 2 bases and J by 5 bases. This CDR3 region has 15 residues. CDR3 sequence reads: CASSFRGRDNSPLHF. The CDR3 DNA is TGCGCCAGCAGCTTTAGGGGGCGAGATAATTCACCCCTCCACTTT.

The count of this clone is one. V is TRBV5-1 and J is TRBJ2-1, with a weak D call TRBD2 (5 bases). Trimming pared 4 bases from V and 3 bases from J, leaving 11 bases between. Germline lookup yields CDR1 SGHRS and CDR2 YFSETQ. The CDR3 loop spans 14 amino acids. The CDR3 spells CASSGLGLYNEQFF. The CDR3 DNA sequence: TGCGCCAGCAGCGGGCTAGGACTCTACAATGAGCAGTTCTTC.

As for this clone: The same CDR3 can be traced to other DNA sequences in this sample. The rearrangement links TRBV28 to TRBJ1-5; 10 bases are a match to TRBD1. Unmatched junction bases numbered 0, after V lost 3 bases and J lost 4 bases. The CDR3 has 14 amino acids. The germline CDR1 and CDR2 sequences are MDHEN and SYDVKM. CDR3 sequence reads: CASSLDRGNQPQHF. The CDR3 DNA reads TGTGCCAGCAGTTTGGACAGGGGGAATCAGCCCCAGCATTTT.

This clone was detected once. The J gene is TRBJ1-5, the V gene TRBV6-6; TRBD1 might be the D (6 bases). V was clipped by 5 bases and J by 4 bases, with 12 bases between them. CDR3 length: 14 residues. Germline V lookup: CDR1 MNHNY, CDR2 SVGAGI (reference sequence). Here the CDR3 reads CASSRDNNNQPQHF. The CDR3 nucleotides are TGTGCCAGCAGTAGGGACAACAATAATCAGCCCCAGCATTTT.

V and J are TRBV10-3 and TRBJ1-5; the D is unclear. CDR3 length: 14 amino acids. In germline, CDR1 is ENHRY, CDR2 SYGVKD. The V end lost 3 bases, the J end lost 3 bases, and 9 bases lay between the germline ends. Here the CDR3 DNA reads TGTGCCATCAGTGAAAGGCTAGACAATCAGCCCCAGCATTTT. Protein sequence: CAISERLDNQPQHF.